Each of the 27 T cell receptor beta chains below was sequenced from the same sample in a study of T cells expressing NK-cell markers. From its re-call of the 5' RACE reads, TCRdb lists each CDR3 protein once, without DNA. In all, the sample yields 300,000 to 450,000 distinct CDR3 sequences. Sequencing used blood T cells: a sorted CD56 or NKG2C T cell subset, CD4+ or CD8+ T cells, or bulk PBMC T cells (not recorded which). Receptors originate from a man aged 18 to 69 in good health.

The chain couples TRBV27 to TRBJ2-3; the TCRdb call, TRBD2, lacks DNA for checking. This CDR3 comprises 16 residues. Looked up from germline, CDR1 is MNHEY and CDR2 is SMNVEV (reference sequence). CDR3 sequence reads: CASSYRSSLGADTQYF.

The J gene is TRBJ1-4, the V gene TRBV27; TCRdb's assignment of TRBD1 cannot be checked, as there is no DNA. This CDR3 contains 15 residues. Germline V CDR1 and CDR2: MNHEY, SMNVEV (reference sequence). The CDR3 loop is CASRLGTVPNEKLFF.

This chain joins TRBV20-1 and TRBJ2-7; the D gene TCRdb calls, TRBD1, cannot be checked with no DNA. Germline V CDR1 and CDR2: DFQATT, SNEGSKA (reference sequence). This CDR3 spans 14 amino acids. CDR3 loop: CSAEDRGPLGEQYF.

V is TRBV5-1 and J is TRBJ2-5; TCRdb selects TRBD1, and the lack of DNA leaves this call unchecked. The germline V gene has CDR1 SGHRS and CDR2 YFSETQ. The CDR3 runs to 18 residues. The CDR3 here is CASSLANDGTGAIETQYF.

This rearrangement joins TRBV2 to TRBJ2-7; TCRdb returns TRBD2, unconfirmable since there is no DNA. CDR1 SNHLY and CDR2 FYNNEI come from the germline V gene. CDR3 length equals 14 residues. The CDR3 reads CASRATRDSYEQYF.

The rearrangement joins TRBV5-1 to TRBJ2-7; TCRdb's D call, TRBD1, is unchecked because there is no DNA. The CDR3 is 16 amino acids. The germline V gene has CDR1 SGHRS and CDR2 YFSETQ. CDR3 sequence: CASSPIVGLGPYEQYF.

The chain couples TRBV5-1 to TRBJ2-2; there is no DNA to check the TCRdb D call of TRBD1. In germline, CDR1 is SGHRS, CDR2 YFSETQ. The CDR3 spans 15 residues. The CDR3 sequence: CASSSGGAGTGELFF.

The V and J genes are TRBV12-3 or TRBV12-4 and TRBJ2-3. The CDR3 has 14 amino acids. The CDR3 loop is CASTRKATSDTQYF.

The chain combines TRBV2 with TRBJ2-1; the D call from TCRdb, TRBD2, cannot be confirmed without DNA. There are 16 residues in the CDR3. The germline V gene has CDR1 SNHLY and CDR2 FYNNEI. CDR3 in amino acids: CASSPQSPPPLNEQFF.

CDR3: CASSLLGQTYGYTF. The chain combines TRBV5-5 with TRBJ1-2. Germline V gene lookup returns CDR1 SGHKS and CDR2 YYEKEE (reference sequence). The CDR3 loop spans 14 amino acids.

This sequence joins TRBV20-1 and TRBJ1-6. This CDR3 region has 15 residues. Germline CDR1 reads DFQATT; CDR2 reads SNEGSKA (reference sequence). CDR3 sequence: CSARVTNSYNSPLHF.

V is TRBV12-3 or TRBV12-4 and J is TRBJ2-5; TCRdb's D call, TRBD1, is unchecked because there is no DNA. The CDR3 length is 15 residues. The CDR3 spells CASSLRQGAKETQYF.

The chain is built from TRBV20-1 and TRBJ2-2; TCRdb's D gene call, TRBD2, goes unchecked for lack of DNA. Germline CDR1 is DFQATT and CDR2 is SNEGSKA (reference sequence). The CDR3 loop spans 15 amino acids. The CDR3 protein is CSARELRTRPGELFF.

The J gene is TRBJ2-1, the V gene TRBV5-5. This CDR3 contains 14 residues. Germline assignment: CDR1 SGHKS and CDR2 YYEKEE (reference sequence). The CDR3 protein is CASSFGEPYAEQFF.

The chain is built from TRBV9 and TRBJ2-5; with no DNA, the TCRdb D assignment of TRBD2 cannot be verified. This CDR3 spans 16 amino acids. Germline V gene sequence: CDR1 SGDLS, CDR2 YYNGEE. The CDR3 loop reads CASSVISGGAKETQYF.

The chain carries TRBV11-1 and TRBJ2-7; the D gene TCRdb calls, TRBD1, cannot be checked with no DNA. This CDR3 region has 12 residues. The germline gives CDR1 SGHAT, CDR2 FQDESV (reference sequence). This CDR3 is CASSAGTGEQYF.

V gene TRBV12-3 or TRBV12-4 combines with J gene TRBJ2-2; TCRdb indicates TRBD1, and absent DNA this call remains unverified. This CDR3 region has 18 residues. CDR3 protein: CASSLYIPSRGHSGELFF.

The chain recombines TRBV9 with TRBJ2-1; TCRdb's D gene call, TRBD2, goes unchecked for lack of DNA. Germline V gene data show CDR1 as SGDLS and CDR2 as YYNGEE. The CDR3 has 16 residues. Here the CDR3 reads CASSPFLGLAVNEQFF.

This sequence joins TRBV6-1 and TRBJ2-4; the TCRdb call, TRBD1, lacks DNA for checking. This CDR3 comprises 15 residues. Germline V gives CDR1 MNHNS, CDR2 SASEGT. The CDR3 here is CASSRDRVGENIQYF.

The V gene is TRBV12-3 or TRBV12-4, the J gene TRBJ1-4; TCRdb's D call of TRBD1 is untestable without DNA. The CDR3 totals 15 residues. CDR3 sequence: CASSRSGVTNEKLFF.

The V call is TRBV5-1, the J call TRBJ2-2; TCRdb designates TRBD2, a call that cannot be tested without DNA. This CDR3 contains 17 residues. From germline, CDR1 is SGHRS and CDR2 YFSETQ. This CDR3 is CASSLAWTSVFSGELFF.

CDR3 loop: CASTLSPGQGSGNTIYF. The chain has TRBV6-1 and TRBJ1-3; TCRdb lists TRBD1, though no DNA is available to test this call. Germline values: CDR1 MNHNS, CDR2 SASEGT. The CDR3 totals 17 residues.

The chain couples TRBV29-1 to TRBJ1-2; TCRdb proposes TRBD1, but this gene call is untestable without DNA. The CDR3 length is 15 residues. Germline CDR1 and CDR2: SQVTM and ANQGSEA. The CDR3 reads CSVVTGQGSNYGYTF. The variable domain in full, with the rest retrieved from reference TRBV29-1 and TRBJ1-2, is SAVISQKPSRDICQRGTSLTIQCQVDSQVTMMFWYRQQPGQSLTLIATANQGSEATYESGFVIDKFPISRPNLTFSTLTVSNMSPEDSSIYLCSVVTGQGSNYGYTFGSGTRLTVV.

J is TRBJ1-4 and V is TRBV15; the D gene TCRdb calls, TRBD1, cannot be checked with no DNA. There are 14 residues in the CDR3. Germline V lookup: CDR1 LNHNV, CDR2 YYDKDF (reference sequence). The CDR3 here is CATTSDRANEKLFF.

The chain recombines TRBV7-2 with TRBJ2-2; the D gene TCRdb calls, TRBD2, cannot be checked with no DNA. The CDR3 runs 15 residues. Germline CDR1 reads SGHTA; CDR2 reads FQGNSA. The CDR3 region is CASTLAGGSAGELFF.

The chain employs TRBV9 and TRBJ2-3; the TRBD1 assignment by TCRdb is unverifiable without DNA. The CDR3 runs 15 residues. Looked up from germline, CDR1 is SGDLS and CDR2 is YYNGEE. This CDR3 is CASSVGGTGQDTQYF.

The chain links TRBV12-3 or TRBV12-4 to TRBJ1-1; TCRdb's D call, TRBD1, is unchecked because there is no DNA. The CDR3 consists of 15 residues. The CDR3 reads CASRPDRARGTEAFF.